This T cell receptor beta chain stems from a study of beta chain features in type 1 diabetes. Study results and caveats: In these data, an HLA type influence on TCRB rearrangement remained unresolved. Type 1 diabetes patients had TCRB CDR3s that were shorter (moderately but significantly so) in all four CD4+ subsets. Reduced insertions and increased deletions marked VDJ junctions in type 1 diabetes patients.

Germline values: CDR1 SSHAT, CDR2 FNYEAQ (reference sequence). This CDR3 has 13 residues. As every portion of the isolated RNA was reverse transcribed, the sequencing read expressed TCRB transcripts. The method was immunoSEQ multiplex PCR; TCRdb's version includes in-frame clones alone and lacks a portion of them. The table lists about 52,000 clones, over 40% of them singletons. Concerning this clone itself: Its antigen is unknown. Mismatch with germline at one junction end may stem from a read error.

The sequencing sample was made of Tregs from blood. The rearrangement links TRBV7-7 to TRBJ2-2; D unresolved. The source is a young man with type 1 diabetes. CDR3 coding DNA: TGTGCTAGCAGCTTAGACGGCACCGGGGAGCTGTTTTTT. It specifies CASSLDGTGELFF.